Each of the 31 T cell receptor beta chains below was sequenced from the same sample in a study of human T cells and chemical hapten exposure listed by TCRdb under 2021. This sample's time point label indicates: pre-sensitization, week 0. Taken with the paper, the label for treatment or condition translates to: therapeutic diphenylcyclopropenone sensitization with weekly scalp DPC. The library was made by RACE. The sample was run on a NextSeq 500. The public reads were quality trimmed at Q25 with fastp and then assembled into clones with MiXCR by TCRdb, keeping productive beta chains. Rows with a matching CDR3 protein are joined into one entry that keeps the most common DNA and genes. Present in this sample are about 85,000 distinct CDR3 sequences, 8.5% of which were seen just once. The ten largest clones capture around 2.6% of the sample. Here the sequenced sample was whole blood, taken in connection with sensitization to the hapten diphenylcyclopropenone (DPC). Source of these receptors: a man in his forties with alopecia areata. Some clones in this sample may be carry-over from other donors' samples.

This clonotype came up a few times. The chain has TRBV5-5 and TRBJ1-3, with D tentatively TRBD1 (5 bases). The CDR3 runs to 15 residues. The V end lost 2 bases, the J end lost 0 bases, and 9 bases lay between the germline ends. Germline V gene lookup returns CDR1 SGHKS and CDR2 YYEKEE (reference sequence). CDR3 nucleotide sequence: TGTGCCAGCAGCTTCCAGACAGCCTCTGGAAACACCATATATTTT. This sequence encodes CASSFQTASGNTIYF.

This clonotype has ten or more counts. The chain links TRBV28 to TRBJ2-7; D remains unclear. CDR1 is MDHEN and CDR2 is SYDVKM in the germline V gene. CDR3 size: 11 residues. Trimming took 4 bases from V and 3 from J, leaving 4 bases between them. Written as DNA, the CDR3 is TGTGCCAGCAGTTCCAACTACGAGCAGTACTTC. It translates to CASSSNYEQYF.

This chain links TRBV2 with TRBJ1-6, with TRBD1 as a possible D gene (5 bases). Germline values: CDR1 SNHLY, CDR2 FYNNEI. Trimming stripped 6 bases from V and 9 bases from J, with 12 bases between. The CDR3 covers 13 residues. This CDR3 is CASSGDSGSPLHF. CDR3 coding DNA: TGTGCCAGCAGCGGAGACAGCGGTTCACCCCTCCACTTT.

This chain connects TRBV12-5 to TRBJ2-7; perhaps TRBD1 as D (6 bases). The length of the CDR3 is 14 residues. The germline gives CDR1 LGHNT, CDR2 FRNRAP. Trimming took 10 bases from V and 4 from J, leaving 20 bases between them. CDR3 residues: CATHPRTDSYEQYV. The DNA of the CDR3 is TGTGCTACCCACCCCCGGACAGATAGTTACGAGCAGTACGTC.

This clonotype occurred a few times. The chain carries TRBV10-3 and TRBJ2-4; D tentatively fits TRBD1 or TRBD2 (5 bases each). Germline-derived CDR1 and CDR2 are ENHRY and SYGVKD. The CDR3 consists of 14 residues. Between the trimmed V and J ends, which lost 0 bases and 5 bases, there was a span of 8 bases. This CDR3 reads CAISESGRENIQYF. As DNA, the CDR3 is TGTGCCATCAGTGAGTCGGGGCGGGAAAACATTCAGTACTTC.

There are many counts of this clonotype. V is TRBV5-5 and J is TRBJ1-1, with a weak D call TRBD1 (5 bases). V lost 0 bases and J 0 bases, leaving 15 bases between the germline ends. Germline V lookup: CDR1 SGHKS, CDR2 YYEKEE (reference sequence). The CDR3 covers 17 residues. The CDR3 bases are TGTGCCAGCAGCTTGGGAGGGGCGCCCCCTTTGAACACTGAAGCTTTCTTT. Its translation is CASSLGGAPPLNTEAFF.

The J gene is TRBJ2-1, the V gene TRBV6-1, with D perhaps TRBD1 or TRBD2 (7 bases each). The CDR3 covers 14 residues. Trimming left V 11 bases short and J 2 bases short, with 16 bases between. CDR1 and CDR2 from the germline V gene are MNHNS and SASEGT. The CDR3 sequence is CASQGGYPYNEQFF. DNA of the CDR3: TGTGCCTCCCAGGGGGGGTACCCCTACAATGAGCAGTTCTTC.

This clonotype was picked up many times. The chain joins TRBV5-6 to TRBJ1-5; a weak D match, TRBD1 (5 bases). The CDR3 loop spans 17 amino acids. Trimming stripped 3 bases from V and 2 bases from J, with 18 bases between. The V gene's germline CDR1 is SGHDT and CDR2 YYEEEE. CDR3 region: CASSSRQRGTGNQPQHF. The CDR3 bases are TGTGCCAGCAGCTCTCGACAGCGCGGTACGGGCAATCAGCCCCAGCATTTT.

The V and J genes are TRBV9 and TRBJ1-1, with D possibly being TRBD1 (5 bases). With 4 bases removed from V and 2 bases from J, the gap between germline ends came to 18 bases. Germline V gene data show CDR1 as SGDLS and CDR2 as YYNGEE. The CDR3 sequence is 16 residues long. CDR3 DNA: TGTGCCAGCAGCCCAGCCTGGGGGGGGAAAAACACTGAAGCTTTCTTT. Its translation: CASSPAWGGKNTEAFF. The variable domain in full, with the rest retrieved from reference TRBV9 and TRBJ1-1, is DSGVTQTPKHLITATGQRVTLRCSPRSGDLSVYWYQQSLDQGLQFLIQYYNGEERAKGNILERFSAQQFPDLHSELNLSSLELGDSALYFCASSPAWGGKNTEAFFGQGTRLTVV.

J is TRBJ2-5 and V is TRBV5-1; tentative D call: TRBD1 (5 bases). The V end lost 0 bases, the J end lost 4 bases, and 13 bases lay between the germline ends. Germline V gene lookup returns CDR1 SGHRS and CDR2 YFSETQ. This CDR3 has 15 amino acids. CDR3 sequence reads: CASSLGQGLGETQYF. CDR3 DNA sequence: TGCGCCAGCAGCTTGGGGCAGGGATTAGGAGAGACCCAGTACTTC.

This clonotype has at least ten counts. J is TRBJ2-5 and V is TRBV2; D might be TRBD2 (5 bases). The CDR3 runs to 16 residues. The germline gives CDR1 SNHLY, CDR2 FYNNEI. V lost 0 bases and J 2 bases, leaving 13 bases between the germline ends. The chain's CDR3 is CASSEALLGRQETQYF. In DNA form, the CDR3 reads TGTGCCAGCAGTGAAGCGCTTCTGGGGAGACAAGAGACCCAGTACTTC. The full variable domain, with the rest looked up from reference TRBV2 and TRBJ2-5, is EPEVTQTPSHQVTQMGQEVILRCVPISNHLYFYWYRQILGQKVEFLVSFYNNEISEKSEIFDDQFSVERPDGSNFTLKIRSTKLEDSAMYFCASSEALLGRQETQYFGPGTRLLVL.

Only a few counts were recorded for this clonotype. At one end the junction does not follow the germline gene, possibly because of a read error. The chain joins TRBV28 to TRBJ2-3; no reliable D call. Per germline, CDR1 MDHEN and CDR2 SYDVKM. The CDR3 spans 10 residues. The CDR3 sequence is CVSVADTQYF. As DNA, the CDR3 is TGTGTCAGCGTTGCAGATACGCAGTATTTT.

V and J are TRBV5-4 and TRBJ2-2, with 10 positions matching TRBD1. V shed 3 bases and J 7 bases; nucleotides not matched to a gene: 3. Looked up from germline, CDR1 is SGHNT and CDR2 is YYREEE (reference sequence). The CDR3 is 14 residues long. For the CDR3, the DNA is TGTGCCAGCAGCTCAGGACAGGGGGTCGGGGAGCTGTTTTTT. Translated: CASSSGQGVGELFF.

Here the CDR3 DNA reads TGTGCCAGCAATCTAGACAGGGGCCCACAGCCCCAGCATTTT. It yields the protein CASNLDRGPQPQHF. The gene calls are TRBV6-2 or TRBV6-3 and TRBJ1-5; TRBD1 matches 8 bases. The CDR3 is 14 amino acids. From germline, CDR1 is MNHEY and CDR2 SVGEGT. J gave up 7 bases and V 7 bases, and 9 bases lay outside the gene matches.

Points on this clonotype: At one boundary the junction diverges from the germline segment, which might be a read error. The chain couples TRBV20-1 to TRBJ2-3, with D possibly called TRBD1 or TRBD2 (6 bases each). CDR1 is DFQATT, CDR2 SNEGSKA, per germline (reference sequence). CDR3 length equals 16 residues. CDR3 in amino acids: CSSRDPFGGRADTQYF. For the CDR3, the DNA is TGCAGTTCTAGAGATCCATTCGGGGGCAGGGCAGATACGCAGTATTTT.

Only a few counts were recorded for this clonotype. This rearrangement joins TRBV20-1 to TRBJ2-1, with 14 bases fitting TRBD2. CDR1 DFQATT and CDR2 SNEGSKA come from the germline V gene (reference sequence). This CDR3 is 14 amino acids long. Unmatched junction bases numbered 6, after V lost 6 bases and J lost 8 bases. The CDR3 is CSALTSGRADEQFF. In DNA, the CDR3 is TGCAGTGCCCTGACTAGCGGGAGGGCGGATGAGCAGTTCTTC.

This clonotype was recorded at least ten times. This chain joins TRBV12-3 or TRBV12-4 and TRBJ1-1, with 9 positions matching TRBD1. V trimming: 7 bases; J trimming: 5 bases; junction bases outside the gene matches: 11. CDR3 length: 15 amino acids. In nucleotides, the CDR3 is TGTGCCAGCACCCCAACAGGGGGCTTGGGGACTGAAGCTTTCTTT. Translation gives CASTPTGGLGTEAFF.

Ten or more counts support this clonotype. The V gene is TRBV5-1, the J gene TRBJ2-1; TRBD1 is a possible D gene (5 bases). The CDR3 totals 16 residues. V lost 0 bases to trimming and J lost 2 bases, with 12 bases between them. Looked up from germline, CDR1 is SGHRS and CDR2 is YFSETQ. Here the CDR3 DNA reads TGCGCCAGCAGCTTGGGAGGTGCCAGGGCCTACAATGAGCAGTTCTTC. It translates to CASSLGGARAYNEQFF.

Points on this clonotype: This clone may be a read error of a much larger clone one base away. CDR3: CASSPREGVADTQYF. The CDR3 bases are TGTGCCAGCTCACCACGGGAAGGGGTGGCAGATACGCAGTATTTT. The V call is TRBV18, the J call TRBJ2-3, with D maybe TRBD1 (5 bases). The length of the CDR3 is 15 residues. V was cut by 1 base and J by 4 bases, with 12 bases left in between. Germline V CDR1 and CDR2: KGHSH, LQKENI.

Only a few counts were recorded for this clonotype. The chain combines TRBV10-3 with TRBJ2-7, with D possibly TRBD2 on 5 matching bases. The V gene's germline CDR1 is ENHRY and CDR2 SYGVKD. CDR3 length: 12 amino acids. The V gene lost 9 bases and the J gene lost 3 bases, with 12 bases spanning the gap. CDR3 sequence reads: CAIEGPNYEQYF. The CDR3 DNA reads as TGTGCCATTGAGGGTCCCAACTACGAGCAGTACTTC.

The chain recombines TRBV6-6 with TRBJ2-7; 7 nucleotides match TRBD1. From germline, CDR1 is MNHNY and CDR2 SVGAGI (reference sequence). The CDR3 has 13 amino acids. J gave up 7 bases and V 6 bases, and 9 bases lay outside the gene matches. The CDR3 sequence: CASSPTGAWEQYF. The DNA of the CDR3 is TGTGCCAGCAGCCCCACAGGGGCTTGGGAGCAGTACTTC.

This clonotype was recorded a few times. The chain is built from TRBV6-6 and TRBJ2-7; the match to TRBD1 covers 9 bases. CDR3 size: 18 residues. Looked up from germline, CDR1 is MNHNY and CDR2 is SVGAGI (reference sequence). The V and J ends lost 5 bases and 0 bases, in that order; junction bases with no gene match: 14. CDR3 sequence reads: CASSQGGTGTRSSYEQYV. CDR3 DNA: TGTGCCAGCAGTCAGGGGGGGACAGGGACGCGGAGCTCCTACGAGCAGTACGTC.

A few counts support this clonotype. CDR3 sequence: CSVEVYTEAFF. For the CDR3, the DNA is TGCAGCGTTGAGGTATACACTGAAGCTTTCTTT. This rearrangement joins TRBV29-1 to TRBJ1-1; D unresolved. Germline lookup yields CDR1 SQVTM and CDR2 ANQGSEA. CDR3 length equals 11 residues. V was clipped by 3 bases and J by 3 bases, with 5 bases between them.

The V call is TRBV12-3 or TRBV12-4, the J call TRBJ2-1; TRBD2 matches at 8 bases. There are 14 residues in the CDR3. Trimming removed 7 bases from V and 4 bases from J; junction bases left unmatched: 6. The DNA for the CDR3 is TGTGCCAGCAATAGGGGACTAGAGTACAATGAGCAGTTCTTC. This encodes CASNRGLEYNEQFF.

This clonotype occurred many times. The J gene is TRBJ1-4, the V gene TRBV4-3, with D possibly TRBD1 on 5 matching bases. V lost 0 bases and J lost 3, with 8 bases in between. The CDR3 has 15 amino acids. CDR1 is LGHNA, CDR2 YSLEER, per germline. In DNA form, the CDR3 reads TGCGCCAGCAGCCAAGATTGGGGGGCTAATGAAAAACTGTTTTTT. This sequence encodes CASSQDWGANEKLFF.

This clonotype was detected many times. V is TRBV29-1 and J is TRBJ1-4, with D perhaps TRBD1 (6 bases). CDR1 SQVTM and CDR2 ANQGSEA come from the germline V gene. Trimming pared 6 bases from V and 6 bases from J, leaving 11 bases between. The CDR3 has 12 amino acids. CDR3 in amino acids: CSVQGRDEKLFF. CDR3 DNA sequence: TGCAGCGTACAGGGTCGGGATGAAAAACTGTTTTTT.

This clonotype was detected ten times or more. This chain uses TRBV29-1 with TRBJ2-1, with 9 bases identical to TRBD2. The J segment lost 8 bases and the V segment lost 4 bases, leaving 9 bases of the junction unmatched. The germline V gene has CDR1 SQVTM and CDR2 ANQGSEA. This CDR3 is 14 amino acids long. The CDR3 region has the DNA TGCAGCGTTGTACGCAGCGGGAGGTGGTATGAGCAGTTCTTC. Encoded protein: CSVVRSGRWYEQFF.

This clonotype showed up just a few times. CDR3: CASSLVGTETQYF. The CDR3 DNA reads as TGTGCCAGCAGCTTAGTGGGCACAGAGACCCAGTACTTC. V and J are TRBV7-3 and TRBJ2-5; D call uncertain. The ends were cut back, 2 bases at V and 4 bases at J, with 8 bases in the middle. The germline CDR1 and CDR2 sequences are SGHTA and FQGTGA. CDR3 length: 13 amino acids. The variable domain in full, with the rest retrieved from reference TRBV7-3 and TRBJ2-5, is GAGVSQTPSNKVTEKGKYVELRCDPISGHTALYWYRQSLGQGPEFLIYFQGTGAADDSGLPNDRFFAVRPEGSVSTLKIQRTERGDSAVYLCASSLVGTETQYFGPGTRLLVL.

This clonotype was found many times. CDR3 amino acids: CASSIGRHEQYF. CDR3 nucleotides: TGTGCCAGCAGTATCGGGCGGCACGAGCAGTACTTC. This chain joins TRBV28 and TRBJ2-7; D not resolved. The V end lost 5 bases, the J end lost 5 bases, and 10 bases lay between the germline ends. Germline CDR1 reads MDHEN; CDR2 reads SYDVKM. The CDR3 totals 12 residues.

This clonotype was seen at least ten times. The chain joins TRBV13 to TRBJ1-2; 10 positions agree with TRBD1. The CDR3 has 14 amino acids. J was trimmed by 7 bases and V by 4 bases; bases with no gene match: 6. The germline CDR1 and CDR2 sequences are PRHDT and FYEKMQ (reference sequence). The CDR3 DNA is TGTGCCAGCAGCTCCTCCGGGACAGGGGCTGGCTACACCTTC. It is translated as CASSSSGTGAGYTF.

V usage is TRBV24-1 and J usage is TRBJ2-3, with 9 bases aligning to TRBD1. V shed 5 bases, J shed 9 bases, and the junction held 5 bases outside the gene matches. The length of the CDR3 is 13 residues. Germline V lookup: CDR1 KGHDR, CDR2 SFDVKD. The CDR3 loop reads CATSGDRDGTQYF. The CDR3 bases are TGTGCCACCAGTGGGGACAGGGACGGCACGCAGTATTTT.